The rows below give T cell receptor beta chains drawn from one sample of a study of neurological immune-mediated disorders. TCRdb re-derived calls from the 5' RACE reads in MiXCR, one entry per CDR3 protein. The sample lists about 44,000 distinct CDR3 sequences; roughly a fifth were seen once. What was sequenced was PBMCs. Receptors originate from a man aged 60-69 years with HTLV-1-associated myelopathy (HAM/TSP). Both conserved end residues are part of each CDR3. D genes are given only for firm matches. Clone size is given for some rows only: seen once, a few or many times, or a class if the clone is expanded.

d_call clone_size j_call v_call cdr3_nt cdr3_aa
- many TRBJ2-2 TRBV12-3/TRBV12-4 TGTGCCAGCAGTTCCCCCAGGGCCGGTAGCAACACCGGGGAGCTGTTTTTT CASSSPRAGSNTGELFF
- many TRBJ1-5 TRBV20-1 TGCAGTGCTAGTAAAGGTCACATCAGCCCCCAGCATTTT CSASKGHISPQHF
- many TRBJ1-2 TRBV20-1 TGCAGTGCTAGTGGGGCTTTAGGGGACTATGGCTACACCTTC CSASGALGDYGYTF
- - TRBJ1-1 TRBV28 TGTGCCAGCAGTTATATGGATGGAGACACTGTAGCTTTCTTT CASSYMDGDTVAFF
TRBD2 - TRBJ2-1 TRBV5-1 TGCGCCAGCAGCCCGGGTTTGGGACTAGCGGGCAATGAGCAGTTCTTC CASSPGLGLAGNEQFF
TRBD2 many TRBJ2-1 TRBV10-3 TGTGCCATCAGTGAAACGGCTAGCGGGAGCCTCTTGTCGAGCCAGTTCTTC CAISETASGSLLSSQFF
- many TRBJ1-2 TRBV10-3 TGTGCCATCAGTGAGGGCCCTGAGGGGATTAACTATGGCTACACCTTC CAISEGPEGINYGYTF
- many TRBJ1-4 TRBV7-6 TGTGCCAGCAGCTTAAACTTTGGTGAAAAACTGTTTTTT CASSLNFGEKLFF
- many TRBJ1-1 TRBV29-1 TGCAGCGTTGTATTTTCTGCGGGGGCTTGGACTGAAGCTTTCTTT CSVVFSAGAWTEAFF
- - TRBJ2-7 TRBV20-1 TGCAGTGATAGAGGATTGGATAGAACCTTCGAGCAGTACTTC CSDRGLDRTFEQYF
TRBD2 many TRBJ2-7 TRBV20-1 TGCAGTGCAGAAGGACTAGCGGGAGTATACGAGCAGTACTTC CSAEGLAGVYEQYF
- many TRBJ1-1 TRBV29-1 TGCAGCGTGCTCACAAGGAACACTGAAGCTTTCTTT CSVLTRNTEAFF
- many TRBJ2-5 TRBV29-1 TGCAGCGTTGGAGGGGGGACTCAAGGAGGGGAGACCCAGTACTTC CSVGGGTQGGETQYF
- many TRBJ2-7 TRBV28 TGTGCCAGCAGCATCCAATACGAGCAGTACTTC CASSIQYEQYF
- few TRBJ2-3 TRBV7-6 TGTGCCAGCAGCTTATGGCCCTCACGCACAGATACGCAGTATTTT CASSLWPSRTDTQYF
- once TRBJ2-1 TRBV5-4 TGTGCCAGCAGCTTGGGGGAGAGTGAGCAGTTCTTC CASSLGESEQFF
TRBD2 many TRBJ2-1 TRBV20-1 TGCAGTGCTAGAGGGGGGGCTAGCGGGTTATACAATGAGCAGTTCTTC CSARGGASGLYNEQFF
TRBD1 many TRBJ1-4 TRBV20-1 TGCAGTGCCCCCCAACAGGGGGGTGAAAAACTGTTTTTT CSAPQQGGEKLFF
- - TRBJ2-7 TRBV20-1 TGCAGTGCTAGATGGCTCTTGGGCCACGAGCAGTACTTC CSARWLLGHEQYF
TRBD2 - TRBJ2-2 TRBV7-9 TGTGCCAGCAGCTTATTTCGCCTAGCGGGCTACTCGAACACCGGGGAGCTGTTTTTT CASSLFRLAGYSNTGELFF
TRBD2 many TRBJ2-3 TRBV5-8 TGTGCCAGCAGCTTTACTAGCGGGATCACAGATACGCAGTATTTT CASSFTSGITDTQYF
- many TRBJ1-1 TRBV7-9 TGTGCCAGCAGCCTCAGGGTTGACACTGAAGCTTTCTTT CASSLRVDTEAFF
- many TRBJ2-3 TRBV28 TGTGCCAGCATCCCCGGGGGATCAGCAGATACGCAGTATTTT CASIPGGSADTQYF
TRBD2 - TRBJ2-1 TRBV27 TGTGCCAGCAGTGCTAGCGGGCCCTACAATGAGAAGTTCTTC CASSASGPYNEKFF
- once TRBJ2-1 TRBV6-1 TGTGCCAGCAGTGAACAGGGTTATGAGCAGTTCTTC CASSEQGYEQFF
- many TRBJ2-7 TRBV7-8 TGTGCCAGCAGCTTAGATCCAGCGGATACTTACGAGCAGTACTTC CASSLDPADTYEQYF
- many TRBJ1-5 TRBV20-1 TGCAGTGCTAGGAGGGGGGACTTTTTTAGCAATCAGCCCCAGCATTTT CSARRGDFFSNQPQHF
- many TRBJ2-3 TRBV3-1 TGTGCCAGCAGCCATGGCCAGGGAAAAGATACGCAGTATTTT CASSHGQGKDTQYF
TRBD1 many TRBJ2-7 TRBV7-9 TGTGCCAGCAGCGGACAGGGTAAAGAGCAGTACTTC CASSGQGKEQYF